The sequence of this TCR beta chain was determined in a study of spatial heterogeneity in lung cancer. This clonotype was picked up a small number of times. One junction end does not reproduce the germline sequence, and a read error may be involved. TCRdb analysed the 5' RACE reads with MiXCR anew, one entry per CDR3 protein. Here the sample spans approximately 43,000 distinct CDR3 sequences, 10% being singletons. Time point noted: blood at routine non-recurrence follow-up after resection. The CDR3 is 13 amino acids. From germline, CDR1 is SSHAT and CDR2 FNYEAQ (reference sequence). The sequencing used PBMCs, collected at follow-up. The chain is built from TRBV7-7 and TRBJ2-2; no firm D call. The sequence was collected from a female donor with early-stage non-small cell lung cancer. The DNA for the CDR3 is TGTGCTAGCAGCTTAGATCCCTCCGGGGAGCTGTTTTTT. This sequence encodes CASSLDPSGELFF. The full variable domain, its missing parts supplied by reference TRBV7-7 and TRBJ2-2, is GAGVSQSPRYKVTKRGQDVTLRCDPISSHATLYWYQQALGQGPEFLTYFNYEAQPDKSGLPSDRFSAERPEGSISTLTIQRTEQRDSAMYRCASSLDPSGELFFGEGSRLTVL.